This TCR beta chain is drawn from a study of regulatory T cells in long-lasting Graves disease. This clonotype was detected many times. Germline CDR1 is MDHEN and CDR2 is SYDVKM. CDR3 size: 15 residues. V lost 3 bases and J lost 0, with 8 bases in between. Both iRepertoire HTBI primers and Arm-PCR of CDR3 regions were used to build the TCR beta libraries. TCRdb reprocessed the multiplex PCR reads via MiXCR and lists one record per CDR3 protein. The sample includes approximately 440,000 distinct CDR3 sequences, about a sixth of them seen just once. Time point described: newly diagnosed GD, antithyroid drugs for less than 3 months. From RNA extracted from PBMCs, the TCR library was made. Criteria from the American Thyroid Association guidelines were applied to diagnose Graves' disease. Approximately 8.3 milliliters of peripheral blood went into EDTA tubes. This sample also appeared in a second study, on T cells in Graves' hyperthyroidism and ophthalmopathy. As reported in that work: Calling Graves' hyperthyroidism stable meant ophthalmopathy did not progress within 18 months.

Here the sequenced sample was peripheral blood mononuclear cells (PBMCs), taken at new diagnosis, from a patient treated with antithyroid drugs. The clonotype originates from a man between 40 and 49 years old with Graves disease. The V and J genes are TRBV28 and TRBJ2-2; D remains ambiguous. The CDR3 coding sequence is TGTGCCAGCAGTTTGCCCCCAGCGAACACCGGGGAGCTGTTTTTT. As protein: CASSLPPANTGELFF.